A single sample gave rise to the 15 T cell receptor beta chains below, sequenced in a study of T cells in Graves' hyperthyroidism and ophthalmopathy. TCR beta CDR3 region amplification was performed from RNA transcripts. Initially, a first-round RT-PCR of the TCR CDR3 employed the HTBI primer set. MiXCR, run by TCRdb on the multiplex PCR reads, gives a single entry per CDR3 protein. The sample records roughly 580,000 distinct CDR3 sequences, 11% to 15% being singletons. The sequenced sample was blood. Every receptor here comes from a woman in her twenties or thirties with Graves' hyperthyroidism that later progressed to Graves' ophthalmopathy.

This clonotype was seen more than once but under ten times. The chain is built from TRBV24-1 and TRBJ2-5, with D possibly being TRBD1 (6 bases). The V end was cut by 4 bases, the J end by 2 bases, with 19 bases between. The CDR3 length is 17 residues. In germline, CDR1 is KGHDR, CDR2 SFDVKD. The CDR3 DNA reads as TGTGCCACCAGTGAAGAATTGCCGGGACACCCACAAGAGACCCAGTACTTC. Its protein is CATSEELPGHPQETQYF.

V usage is TRBV19 and J usage is TRBJ1-1, with D possibly TRBD1 on 5 matching bases. CDR1 is LNHDA and CDR2 is SQIVND in the germline V gene (reference sequence). V dropped 3 bases and J dropped 6 bases, with 11 bases sitting between them. The CDR3 loop spans 13 amino acids. The CDR3 spells CASSIGAIAEAFF. DNA of the CDR3: TGTGCCAGTAGTATTGGGGCTATCGCTGAAGCTTTCTTT.

This clonotype was recorded many times. This chain links TRBV20-1 with TRBJ2-1; D gene unclear. Trimming shortened V by 2 bases and J by 5 bases, and 4 bases separated the two germline ends. CDR1 DFQATT and CDR2 SNEGSKA come from the germline V gene (reference sequence). The CDR3 is 11 amino acids. The CDR3 DNA reads as TGCAGTGCTAGACCCCACAATGAGCAGTTCTTC. This encodes CSARPHNEQFF.

The CDR3 DNA reads as TGTGCCAGCAGCAGAGGGACAGCCAACCTAGCCAAAAACATTCAGTACTTC. Protein: CASSRGTANLAKNIQYF. The chain carries TRBV28 and TRBJ2-4; TRBD1 matches at 7 bases. This CDR3 region has 17 residues. Trimming at V came to 6 bases and at J to 0 bases, leaving 11 bases not matched to a gene. Germline CDR1 and CDR2: MDHEN and SYDVKM.

This clonotype was counted between two and nine times. The chain links TRBV4-2 to TRBJ1-2; D might be TRBD1 (6 bases). The CDR3 length is 16 residues. CDR1 and CDR2 from the germline V gene are LGHNA and YNFKEQ. Between the trimmed V and J ends, which lost 3 bases and 3 bases, there was a span of 17 bases. CDR3 DNA sequence: TGTGCCAGCAGCCAGGGGGTGAGTGGGGGCGACTATGGCTACACCTTC. It encodes CASSQGVSGGDYGYTF.

This clonotype appeared many times. The rearrangement uses TRBV27 and TRBJ1-2; weak D call: TRBD1 (5 bases). The CDR3 consists of 15 residues. V was shortened by 1 base and J by 3 bases, with 12 bases between the two germline ends. Germline CDR1 reads MNHEY; CDR2 reads SMNVEV (reference sequence). CDR3 sequence: CASSLYQGPDYGYTF. The CDR3 DNA follows: TGTGCCAGCAGTTTATACCAGGGTCCTGACTATGGCTACACCTTC.

This clonotype was counted between two and nine times. This may stem from a read error, because a much larger clone lies one nucleotide away. V usage is TRBV11-1 and J usage is TRBJ2-5; D unclear. This CDR3 spans 13 amino acids. CDR1 is SGHAT, CDR2 FQDESV, per germline (reference sequence). The CDR3 DNA reads as TGTGCCAGCAGCTTCGGGTACCAAGAGACCCGGTACTTC. Protein product: CASSFGYQETRYF. The full variable domain, rest sourced from reference TRBV11-1 and TRBJ2-5, is EAEVAQSPRYKITEKSQAVAFWCDPISGHATLYWYRQILGQGPELLVQFQDESVVDDSQLPKDRFSAERLKGVDSTLKIQPAELGDSAMYLCASSFGYQETRYFGPGTRLLVL.

This chain links TRBV2 with TRBJ2-5; the D gene is possibly TRBD2 (6 bases). This CDR3 spans 13 amino acids. Germline lookup yields CDR1 SNHLY and CDR2 FYNNEI. Trimming left V 8 bases short and J 4 bases short, with 14 bases between. The DNA of the CDR3 is TGTGCCAGCCAGGGACTGGAGACAGAGACCCAGTACTTC. It encodes CASQGLETETQYF.

This clonotype has a count of ten or more. The J gene is TRBJ2-3, the V gene TRBV27, with 7 bases identical to TRBD2. Germline V lookup: CDR1 MNHEY, CDR2 SMNVEV (reference sequence). The ends lost 10 bases at V and 0 bases at J; junction bases unmatched: 13. This CDR3 region has 16 residues. CDR3 sequence: CATIPLAVASTDTQYF. The CDR3 DNA sequence: TGTGCCACCATCCCCCTAGCGGTCGCTAGCACAGATACGCAGTATTTT.

This clonotype has a handful of counts. The chain is built from TRBV6-4 and TRBJ1-2; 10 nucleotides match TRBD1. The germline CDR1 and CDR2 sequences are MRHNA and SNTAGT. The CDR3 has 15 amino acids. The trim removed 3 bases at V and 4 bases at J, leaving 5 bases unmatched. CDR3: CASSEDRGQGYGYTF. In DNA form, the CDR3 reads TGTGCCAGCAGTGAAGACAGGGGGCAGGGCTATGGCTACACCTTC.

In the case of this clonotype: This may come from a read error, since a much larger clone is one base off. This chain uses TRBV11-2 with TRBJ2-5; D may be TRBD2 (5 bases). In germline, CDR1 is SGHAT, CDR2 FQNNGV. The CDR3 contains 12 residues. In nucleotides, the CDR3 is TGTGCCAGCAGCTTGAACTGGGAGACCCAGTGCTTC. The encoded protein is CASSLNWETQCF.

There are many counts of this clonotype. The rearrangement joins TRBV27 to TRBJ2-1; D may match TRBD1 or TRBD2 (5 bases each). Germline values: CDR1 MNHEY, CDR2 SMNVEV (reference sequence). V was trimmed by 7 bases and J by 4 bases, leaving 14 bases between them. The CDR3 is 14 residues long. CDR3 protein: CASTWRGAYNEQFF. In DNA, the CDR3 is TGTGCCAGCACCTGGAGAGGGGCGTACAATGAGCAGTTCTTC.

There are many counts of this clonotype. This sequence joins TRBV11-1 and TRBJ2-3, with no clear D. The V gene's germline CDR1 is SGHAT and CDR2 FQDESV (reference sequence). The CDR3 contains 15 residues. The ends were cut back, 3 bases at V and 0 bases at J, with 10 bases in the middle. CDR3 protein: CASSFRRDSTDTQYF. In nucleotides, the CDR3 is TGTGCCAGCAGCTTTCGGAGAGATAGCACAGATACGCAGTATTTT. The whole variable domain, filled in from reference TRBV11-1 and TRBJ2-3, reads EAEVAQSPRYKITEKSQAVAFWCDPISGHATLYWYRQILGQGPELLVQFQDESVVDDSQLPKDRFSAERLKGVDSTLKIQPAELGDSAMYLCASSFRRDSTDTQYFGPGTRLTVL.

This clonotype has at least ten counts. This chain links TRBV28 with TRBJ2-3, with 7 bases lining up with TRBD2. The ends lost 5 bases at V and 0 bases at J; junction bases unmatched: 8. The germline V gene has CDR1 MDHEN and CDR2 SYDVKM. The CDR3 is made up of 16 amino acids. The CDR3 bases are TGTGCCAGCAGTCTACCTAGCGGCTCTAGCACAGATACGCAGTATTTT. Residues: CASSLPSGSSTDTQYF.

This clonotype has a handful of counts. V usage is TRBV20-1 and J usage is TRBJ2-7; D is unclear. The CDR3 is 12 amino acids. V was shortened by 3 bases and J by 3 bases, with 9 bases between the two germline ends. Per germline, CDR1 DFQATT and CDR2 SNEGSKA (reference sequence). In nucleotides, the CDR3 is TGCAGTGCTAGTAGCCAGAACTACGAGCAGTACTTC. It yields the protein CSASSQNYEQYF.